Sequencing of this TCR beta chain was carried out in a study of Graves' ophthalmopathy and Graves' hyperthyroidism. The CDR3 has 16 amino acids. V was trimmed by 3 bases and J by 7 bases, leaving 16 bases between them. The source of the PBMCs was 10 ml of fresh peripheral blood. Amplified material comprised TCR beta CDR3 regions derived from RNA transcripts. Second-round multiplex PCR followed a first-round RT-PCR using HTBI primers. Via MiXCR, TCRdb re-called the multiplex PCR reads, giving one row per CDR3 protein. The sample has approximately 160,000 distinct CDR3 sequences, 39% seen once. This clonotype turned up a few times.

The clonotype comes from a man aged 25 to 45 with Graves' ophthalmopathy. V usage is TRBV12-3 or TRBV12-4 and J usage is TRBJ1-6; unclear D gene. The sequenced sample consisted of peripheral blood. CDR3 nucleotide sequence: TGTGCCAGCAGTTTTGGCGCAGGTCTATTCAATTCACCCCTCCACTTT. This sequence encodes CASSFGAGLFNSPLHF.